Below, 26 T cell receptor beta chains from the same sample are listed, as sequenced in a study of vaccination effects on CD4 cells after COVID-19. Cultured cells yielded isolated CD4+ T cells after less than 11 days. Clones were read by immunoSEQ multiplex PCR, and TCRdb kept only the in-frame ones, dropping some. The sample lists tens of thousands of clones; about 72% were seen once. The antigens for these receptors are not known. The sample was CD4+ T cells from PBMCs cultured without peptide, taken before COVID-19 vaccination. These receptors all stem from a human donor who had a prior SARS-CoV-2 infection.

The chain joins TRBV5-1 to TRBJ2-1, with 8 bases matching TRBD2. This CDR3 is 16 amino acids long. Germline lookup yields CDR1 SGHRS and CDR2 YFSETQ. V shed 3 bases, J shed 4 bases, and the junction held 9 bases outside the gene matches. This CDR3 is CASSSQVAGGYNEQFF. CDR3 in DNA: TGCGCCAGCAGCTCCCAGGTGGCGGGGGGTTACAATGAGCAGTTCTTC.

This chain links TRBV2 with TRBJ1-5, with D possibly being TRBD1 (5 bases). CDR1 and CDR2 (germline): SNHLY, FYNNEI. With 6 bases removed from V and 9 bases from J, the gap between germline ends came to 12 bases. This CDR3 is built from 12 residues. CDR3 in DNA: TGTGCCAGCAGGGGTGGGGGGGTGCCCCAGCATTTT. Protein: CASRGGGVPQHF.

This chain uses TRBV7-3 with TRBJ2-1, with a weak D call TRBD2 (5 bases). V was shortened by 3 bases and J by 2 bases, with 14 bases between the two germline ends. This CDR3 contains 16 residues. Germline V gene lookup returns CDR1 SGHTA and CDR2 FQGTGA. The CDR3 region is CASSFTGGSTYNEQFF. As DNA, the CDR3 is TGTGCCAGCAGCTTTACGGGCGGGTCTACCTACAATGAGCAGTTCTTC. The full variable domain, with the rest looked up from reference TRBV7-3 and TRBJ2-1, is GAGVSQTPSNKVTEKGKYVELRCDPISGHTALYWYRQSLGQGPEFLIYFQGTGAADDSGLPNDRFFAVRPEGSVSTLKIQRTERGDSAVYLCASSFTGGSTYNEQFFGPGTRLTVL.

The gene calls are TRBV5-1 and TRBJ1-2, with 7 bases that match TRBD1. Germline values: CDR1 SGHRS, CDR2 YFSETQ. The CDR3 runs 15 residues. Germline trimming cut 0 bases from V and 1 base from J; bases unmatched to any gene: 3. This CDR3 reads CASSLVSGGNYGYTF. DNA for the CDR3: TGCGCCAGCAGCTTGGTCTCAGGGGGTAACTATGGCTACACCTTC.

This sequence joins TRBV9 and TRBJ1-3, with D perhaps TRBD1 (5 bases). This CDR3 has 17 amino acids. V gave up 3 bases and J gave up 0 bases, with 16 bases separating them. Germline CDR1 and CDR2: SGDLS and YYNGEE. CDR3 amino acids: CASSARVGGSSGNTIYF. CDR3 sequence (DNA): TGTGCCAGCAGCGCGCGCGTCGGGGGAAGCTCTGGAAACACCATATATTTT.

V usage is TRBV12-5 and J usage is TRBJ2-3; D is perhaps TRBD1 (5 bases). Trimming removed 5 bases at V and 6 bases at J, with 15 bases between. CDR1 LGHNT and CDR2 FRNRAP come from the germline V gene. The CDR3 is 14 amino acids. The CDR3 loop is CASGPQGVGDTQYF. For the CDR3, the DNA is TGTGCTAGTGGTCCGCAAGGGGTCGGGGATACGCAGTATTTT.

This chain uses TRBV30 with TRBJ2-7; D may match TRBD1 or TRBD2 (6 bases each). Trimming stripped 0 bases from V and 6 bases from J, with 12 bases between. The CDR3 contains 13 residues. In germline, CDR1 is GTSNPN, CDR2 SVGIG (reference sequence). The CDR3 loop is CAWSVKTGAEQYF. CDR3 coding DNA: TGTGCCTGGAGTGTTAAAACGGGGGCCGAGCAGTACTTC.

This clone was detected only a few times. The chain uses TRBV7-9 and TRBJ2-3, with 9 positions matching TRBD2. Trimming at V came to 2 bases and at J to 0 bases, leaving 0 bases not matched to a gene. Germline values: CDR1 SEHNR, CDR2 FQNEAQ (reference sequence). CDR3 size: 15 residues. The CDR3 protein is CASSLLAGSTDTQYF. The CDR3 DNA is TGTGCCAGCAGCTTACTAGCGGGGAGCACAGATACGCAGTATTTT.

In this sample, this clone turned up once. This CDR3 reads CASSEGTFYF. The CDR3 nucleotides are TGTGCCAGCAGTGAGGGGACTTTTTACTTC. The chain recombines TRBV2 with TRBJ2-7; D possibly corresponds to TRBD2 (6 bases). Trimming took off 3 bases at V and 13 bases at J, with 10 bases between the two ends. This CDR3 region has 10 residues. The germline V gene encodes CDR1 SNHLY and CDR2 FYNNEI.

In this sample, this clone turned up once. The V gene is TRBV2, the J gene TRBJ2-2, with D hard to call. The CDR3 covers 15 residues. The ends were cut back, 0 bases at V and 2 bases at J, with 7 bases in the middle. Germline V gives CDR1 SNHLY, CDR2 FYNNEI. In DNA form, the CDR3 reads TGTGCCAGCAGTGAAGCGGCCTCTAACACCGGGGAGCTGTTTTTT. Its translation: CASSEAASNTGELFF.

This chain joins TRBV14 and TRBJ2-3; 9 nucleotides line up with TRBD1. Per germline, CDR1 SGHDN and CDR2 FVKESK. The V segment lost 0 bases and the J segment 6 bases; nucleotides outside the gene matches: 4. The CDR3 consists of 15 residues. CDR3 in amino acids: CASSQEGQGSDTQYF. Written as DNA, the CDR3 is TGTGCCAGCAGCCAAGAAGGACAGGGGTCGGATACGCAGTATTTT.

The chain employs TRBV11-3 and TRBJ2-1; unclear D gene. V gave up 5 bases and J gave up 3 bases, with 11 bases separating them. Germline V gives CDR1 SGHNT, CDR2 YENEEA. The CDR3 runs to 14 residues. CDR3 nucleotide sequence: TGTGCCAGCAGCGGCTCCAAGCACTACAATGAGCAGTTCTTC. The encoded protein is CASSGSKHYNEQFF.

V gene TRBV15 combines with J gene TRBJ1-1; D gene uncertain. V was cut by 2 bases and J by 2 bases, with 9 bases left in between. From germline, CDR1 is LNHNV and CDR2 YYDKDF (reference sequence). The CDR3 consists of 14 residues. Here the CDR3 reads CATSRRDANTEAFF. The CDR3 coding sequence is TGTGCCACCAGCAGAAGAGACGCCAACACTGAAGCTTTCTTT.

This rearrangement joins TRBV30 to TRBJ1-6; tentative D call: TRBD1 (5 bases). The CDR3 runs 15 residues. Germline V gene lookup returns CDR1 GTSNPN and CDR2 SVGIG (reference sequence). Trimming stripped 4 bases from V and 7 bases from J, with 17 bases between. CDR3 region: CAWTRRPSGNSPLHF. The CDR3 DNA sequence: TGTGCCTGGACCCGCCGACCCTCAGGGAATTCACCCCTCCACTTT. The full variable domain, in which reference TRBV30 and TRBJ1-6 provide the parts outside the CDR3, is SQTIHQWPATLVQPVGSPLSLECTVEGTSNPNLYWYRQAAGRGLQLLFYSVGIGQISSEVPQNLSASRPQDRQFILSSKKLLLSDSGFYLCAWTRRPSGNSPLHFGNGTRLTVT.

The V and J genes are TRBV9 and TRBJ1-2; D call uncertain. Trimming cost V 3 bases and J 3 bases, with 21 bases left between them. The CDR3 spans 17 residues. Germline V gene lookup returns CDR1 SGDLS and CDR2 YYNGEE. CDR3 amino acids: CASSESQLWEPHYGYTF. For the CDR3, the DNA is TGTGCCAGCAGCGAGTCCCAACTTTGGGAGCCACACTATGGCTACACCTTC.

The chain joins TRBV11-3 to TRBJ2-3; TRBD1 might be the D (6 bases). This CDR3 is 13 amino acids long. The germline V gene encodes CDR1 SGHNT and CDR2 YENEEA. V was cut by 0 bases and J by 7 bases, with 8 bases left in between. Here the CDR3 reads CASSLDRGNTQYF. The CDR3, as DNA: TGTGCCAGCAGCTTAGACAGGGGAAATACGCAGTATTTT. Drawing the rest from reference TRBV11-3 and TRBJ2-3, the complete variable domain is EAGVVQSPRYKIIEKKQPVAFWCNPISGHNTLYWYLQNLGQGPELLIRYENEEAVDDSQLPKDRFSAERLKGVDSTLKIQPAELGDSAVYLCASSLDRGNTQYFGPGTRLTVL.

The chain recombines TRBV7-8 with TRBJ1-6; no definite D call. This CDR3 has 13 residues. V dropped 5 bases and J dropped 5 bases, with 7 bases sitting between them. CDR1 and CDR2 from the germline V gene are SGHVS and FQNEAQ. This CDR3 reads CASSITDNSPLHF. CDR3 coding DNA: TGTGCCAGCAGCATAACAGATAATTCACCCCTCCACTTT.

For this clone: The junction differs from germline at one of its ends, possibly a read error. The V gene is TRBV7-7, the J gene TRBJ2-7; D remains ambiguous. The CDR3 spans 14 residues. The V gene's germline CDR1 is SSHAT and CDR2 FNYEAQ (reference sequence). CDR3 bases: TGTGCTAGCAGCTTAACTGACACTACCTACGAGCAGTACTTC. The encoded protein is CASSLTDTTYEQYF.

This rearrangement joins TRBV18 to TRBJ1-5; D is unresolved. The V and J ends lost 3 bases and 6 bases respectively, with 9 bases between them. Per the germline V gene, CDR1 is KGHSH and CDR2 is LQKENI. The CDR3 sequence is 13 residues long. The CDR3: CASSPAGGQPQHF. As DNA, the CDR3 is TGTGCCAGCTCACCGGCAGGAGGTCAGCCCCAGCATTTT.

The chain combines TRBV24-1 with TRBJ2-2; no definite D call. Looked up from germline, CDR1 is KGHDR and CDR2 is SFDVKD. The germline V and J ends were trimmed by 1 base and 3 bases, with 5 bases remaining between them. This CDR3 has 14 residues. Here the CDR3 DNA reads TGTGCCACCAGTGATTTTCCAGACACCGGGGAGCTGTTTTTT. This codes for CATSDFPDTGELFF.

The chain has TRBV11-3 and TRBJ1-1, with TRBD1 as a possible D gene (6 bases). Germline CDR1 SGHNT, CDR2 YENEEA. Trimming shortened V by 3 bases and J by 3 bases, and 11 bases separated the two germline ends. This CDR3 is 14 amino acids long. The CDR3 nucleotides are TGTGCCAGCAGCTTTGAGGGGGGGGACACTGAAGCTTTCTTT. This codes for CASSFEGGDTEAFF.

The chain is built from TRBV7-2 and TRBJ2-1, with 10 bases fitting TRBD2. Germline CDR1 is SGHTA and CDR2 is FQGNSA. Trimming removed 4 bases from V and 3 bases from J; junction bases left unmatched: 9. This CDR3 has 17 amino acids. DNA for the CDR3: TGTGCCAGCAGCTCACCCCCCTTAGCGGGGGGCTACAATGAGCAGTTCTTC. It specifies CASSSPPLAGGYNEQFF.

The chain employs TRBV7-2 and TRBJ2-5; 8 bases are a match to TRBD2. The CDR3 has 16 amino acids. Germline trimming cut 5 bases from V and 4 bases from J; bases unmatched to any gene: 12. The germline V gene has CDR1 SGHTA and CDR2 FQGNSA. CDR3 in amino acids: CASSRNQFLAGETQYF. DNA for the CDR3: TGTGCCAGCAGCCGCAACCAATTCCTAGCGGGAGAGACCCAGTACTTC. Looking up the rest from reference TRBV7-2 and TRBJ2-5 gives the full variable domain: GAGVSQSPSNKVTEKGKDVELRCDPISGHTALYWYRQSLGQGLEFLIYFQGNSAPDKSGLPSDRFSAERTGGSVSTLTIQRTQQEDSAVYLCASSRNQFLAGETQYFGPGTRLLVL.

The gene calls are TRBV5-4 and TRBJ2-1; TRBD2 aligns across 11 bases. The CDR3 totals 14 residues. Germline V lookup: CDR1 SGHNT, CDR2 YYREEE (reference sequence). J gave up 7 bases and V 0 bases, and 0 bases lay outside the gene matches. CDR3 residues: CASSLGLAGNEQFF. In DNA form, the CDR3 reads TGTGCCAGCAGCTTGGGACTAGCGGGGAATGAGCAGTTCTTC.

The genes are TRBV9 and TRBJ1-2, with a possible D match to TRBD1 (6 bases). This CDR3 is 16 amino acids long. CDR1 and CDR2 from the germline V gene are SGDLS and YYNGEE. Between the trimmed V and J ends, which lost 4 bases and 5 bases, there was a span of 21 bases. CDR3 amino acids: CASSYTLGGAPYGYTF. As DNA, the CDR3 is TGTGCCAGCAGCTACACACTAGGGGGGGCACCTTATGGCTACACCTTC.

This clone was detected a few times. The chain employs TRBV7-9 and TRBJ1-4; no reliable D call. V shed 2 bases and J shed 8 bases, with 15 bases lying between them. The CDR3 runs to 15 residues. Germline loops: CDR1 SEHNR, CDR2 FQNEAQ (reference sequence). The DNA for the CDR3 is TGTGCCAGCAGCTTATATTTGTTCCATGGGGAAAAACTGTTTTTT. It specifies CASSLYLFHGEKLFF.